The sequence of this TCR beta chain was determined in a study of T cell repertoires in cytomegalovirus infection. As for the study in general: CMV infection and matching HLA type were both indicated by public TCR beta signatures.

Notes on this clonotype: Its antigen is undetermined.

TCRdb reanalysed the reads using MiXCR and keeps one entry per CDR3 protein. The sample consists of hundreds of thousands of distinct CDR3 sequences, approximately 42% of them appearing once. The CDR3 extends over 15 amino acids. Trimming pared 0 bases from V and 8 bases from J, leaving 14 bases between. The germline gives CDR1 SGHTS, CDR2 YDEGEE. This receptor was taken from a human donor in good health (CMV status not recorded). Some clones in this sample may be carry-over from other donors' samples. J is TRBJ1-4 and V is TRBV5-8; unclear D gene. This material consisted of cultured PBMCs, taken from culture after CMV antigen stimulation. In DNA form, the CDR3 reads TGTGCCAGCAGCTTGGTCCGGGGAGGTGGAGAAAAACTGTTTTTT. Its protein is CASSLVRGGGEKLFF.